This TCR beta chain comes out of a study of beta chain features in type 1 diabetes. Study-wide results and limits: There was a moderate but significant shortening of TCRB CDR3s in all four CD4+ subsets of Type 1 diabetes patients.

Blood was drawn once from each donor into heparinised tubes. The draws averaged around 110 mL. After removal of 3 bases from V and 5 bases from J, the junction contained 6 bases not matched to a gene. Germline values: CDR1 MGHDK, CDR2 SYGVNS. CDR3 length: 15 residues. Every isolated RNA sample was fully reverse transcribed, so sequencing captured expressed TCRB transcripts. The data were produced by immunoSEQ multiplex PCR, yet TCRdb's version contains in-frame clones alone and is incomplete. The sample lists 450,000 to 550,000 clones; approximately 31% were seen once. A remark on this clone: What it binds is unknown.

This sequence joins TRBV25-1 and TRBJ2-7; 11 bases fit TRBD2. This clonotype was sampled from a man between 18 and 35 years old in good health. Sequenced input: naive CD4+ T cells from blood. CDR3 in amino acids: CASSDRSGRAHEQYF. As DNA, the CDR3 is TGTGCCAGCAGTGATCGTAGCGGGAGGGCCCACGAGCAGTACTTC.